Given below is one T cell receptor beta chain in context. The data derive from a study of blood T cell repertoires in COVID-19. Study as a whole: There were acute and convalescent COVID-19 samples, and they came from the United States, Italy and Spain. Nucleic acid was either cDNA or gDNA, and it came from T cells, B-cell-depleted T cells, or PBMCs.

As processed by the authors: From reference gene primer amplification, estimates of nucleated cell counts were derived. Sequenced by immunoSEQ multiplex PCR; TCRdb stores in-frame clones only, minus some. For V, J and clone size, that table is used; D and trimming come from the DNA. The data show some 99,000 clones, approximately 90% seen once. The sample comprised peripheral blood. This clonotype was sampled from a human donor with COVID-19, enrolled during active disease. The donor label of this sample is uncertain.

CDR3 in amino acids: CSVAGGDTDTQYF. The CDR3 bases are TGCAGCGTTGCAGGGGGAGACACAGATACGCAGTATTTT. The chain uses TRBV29-1 and TRBJ2-3, with 7 nucleotides matching TRBD1. Trimming cost V 4 bases and J 2 bases; bases outside gene matches: 3. This CDR3 has 13 residues. In germline, CDR1 is SQVTM, CDR2 ANQGSEA.